These T cell receptor beta chains were read from a single sample in a study of blood T cell repertoires in COVID-19. The protocol was immunoSEQ multiplex PCR, while the TCRdb copy is restricted to in-frame clones and leaves out a portion. The table includes more than 35,000 clones, around 70% detected once. Sequenced material: peripheral blood. These receptor sequences come from a man older than 75 with acute or convalescent COVID-19. Each CDR3 is given without its conserved first and last residue. A D gene is named only where the DNA matches it firmly. Part of the rows lack a size; the others show once, few, many or a class for expanded clones.

TRBV9 NA TRBD2 ASSPTLIAGGTDTQY
TRBV6-6 NA TRBD2 ASRSPASGAYNEQF
TRBV5-5 NA NA ASSLNYRDYEQY
TRBV6-2/TRBV6-3 NA TRBD1 ASIYRTGGRYEQY
TRBV30 NA TRBD1 AWARVGDRGFSPGNTIY
TRBV14 NA NA ASSQDREAFLGYGYT
TRBV5-8 NA NA ASSSIAPLSTYNEQF
TRBV5-1 few TRBD1 ASSWTGGQAGYT
TRBV2 few NA ASAQFLGEAF
TRBV5-4 NA NA ASSSSRAGRAYGYT
TRBV5-5 few NA ASSLMSAEGEKLF
TRBV19 once NA ASSILSYGYT
TRBV5-8 many NA ASSWAEPDTQY
TRBV10-3 NA NA AISDGDTKNTEAF
TRBV7-6 NA NA ASSLGAVRGGNTIY
TRBV18 few NA ASSPYRSDLENTQY
TRBV4-1 few NA ASSQGEGTRNYGYT
TRBV9 NA NA ASSEAPRGAEETQY
TRBV4-1 NA TRBD1 ASSHQDRGPQETQY
TRBV4-2 NA NA ASSQDPGFGTEAF
TRBV19 NA NA ASTARGGGYT
TRBV5-1 few TRBD1 ASTSNPQGARSEQY
TRBV29-1 NA NA SVASTDGGEQY
TRBV4-1 NA NA ASSRLNLMAADEQF
TRBV15 few TRBD2 ATSRDLAGGDYNEQF
TRBV7-3 few NA ASSLTQGGTDTQY
TRBV3-1/TRBV3-2 few NA ASSQDVSPGYSYEQY
TRBV7-9 NA NA ASSSKTGRSYEQY
TRBV6-6 NA TRBD1 ASSYQGTASMEQF
TRBV10-1 NA TRBD2 ASSTGLAGGTDTQY
TRBV5-5 NA NA ASSFQGDNGYT
TRBV14 NA TRBD2 ASSQGAGTSGVRQY
TRBV6-1 few NA ASSERGINTEAF
TRBV9 NA TRBD1 ASNRPGQGGTGELF
TRBV11-2 NA TRBD1 ASSLGQGNMNTEAF
TRBV10-3 NA TRBD2 AISEASGGNEETQY
TRBV4-1 NA TRBD1 ASSLWGTGDTDTQY
TRBV15 NA NA ATSPHRQETQY
TRBV18 NA NA ASSSSGPTTEKLF
TRBV14 once NA ASSHRREEQY
TRBV9 few TRBD1 ASSGLQGSGYT
TRBV5-8 NA NA ASSYGQITDTQY
TRBV27 NA NA ASSVTGRRDRF
TRBV29-1 NA NA SVEDDRTTIRGTEAF
TRBV28 NA TRBD2 ASSPPTSGIGEQY
TRBV14 NA NA ASSQEGDGEQF
TRBV3-1/TRBV3-2 few TRBD1 ASSQAETGDEAF
TRBV6-5 few TRBD1 ASSQGDRYYGYT